This T cell receptor (beta chain) was sequenced during a study of patients and donors after allogeneic stem cell transplantation. The junction had 4 bases not matched to a gene; V was cut back by 6 bases and J by 3 bases. Germline CDR1 is SNHLY and CDR2 is FYNNEI. The CDR3 consists of 15 residues. This clonotype has just a few counts. Via MiXCR, TCRdb re-called the RT-PCR reads, giving one row per CDR3 protein. In the table there are approximately 33,000 distinct CDR3 sequences, around 6.8% of which are singletons. This receptor was identified in a human donor who was either an allogeneic HSCT recipient or a stem cell or donor lymphocyte infusion donor (not recorded which). It is not recorded whose cells these are; they may come from a transplant donor. This chain links TRBV2 with TRBJ2-1; TRBD2 agrees at 11 bases. The source material was blood, either unsorted or a sorted T cell fraction (not recorded which). This CDR3 reads CASRPTSGDYNEQFF. The CDR3 DNA is TGTGCCAGCAGACCGACTAGCGGGGACTACAATGAGCAGTTCTTC.